The source of this T cell receptor beta chain is a study of blood T cell repertoires in COVID-19. The wider study: Samples taken during acute and convalescent COVID-19 were collected in the United States, Italy and Spain.

Germline V gene lookup returns CDR1 MNHEY and CDR2 SVGAGI. V was shortened by 6 bases and J by 6 bases, with 15 bases between the two germline ends. The CDR3 loop spans 14 amino acids. The protocol was immunoSEQ multiplex PCR, while the TCRdb copy is restricted to in-frame clones and leaves out a portion. The sample carries about 210,000 clones, roughly 81% recorded once. In its sample, this clone was seen once. Input material: peripheral blood. This sequence was found in a woman aged 45-60 years with active or convalescent COVID-19. The chain joins TRBV6-5 to TRBJ1-3; no definite D call. Here the CDR3 reads CASSLPADLNTIYF. DNA of the CDR3: TGTGCCAGCAGCCTTCCGGCGGACTTAAACACCATATATTTT.